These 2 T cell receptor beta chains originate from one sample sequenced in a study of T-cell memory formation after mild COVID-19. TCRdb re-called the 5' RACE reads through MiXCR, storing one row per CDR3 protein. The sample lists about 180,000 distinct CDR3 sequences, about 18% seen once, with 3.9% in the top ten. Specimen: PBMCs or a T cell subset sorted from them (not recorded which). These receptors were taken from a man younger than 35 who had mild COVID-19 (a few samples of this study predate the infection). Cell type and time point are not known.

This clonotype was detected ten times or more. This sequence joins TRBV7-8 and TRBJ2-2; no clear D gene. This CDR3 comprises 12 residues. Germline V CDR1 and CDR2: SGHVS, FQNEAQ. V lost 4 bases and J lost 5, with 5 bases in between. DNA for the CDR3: TGTGCCAGCAGCTCAGATACCGGGGAGCTGTTTTTT. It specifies CASSSDTGELFF.

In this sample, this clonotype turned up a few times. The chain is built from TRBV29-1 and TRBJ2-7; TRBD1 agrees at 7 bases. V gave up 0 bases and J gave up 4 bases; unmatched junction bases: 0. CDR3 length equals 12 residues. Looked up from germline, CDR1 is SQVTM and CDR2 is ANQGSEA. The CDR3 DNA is TGCAGCGTTGAAGAACAGGGGTACGAGCAGTACTTC. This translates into CSVEEQGYEQYF.